Listed below are T cell receptor beta chains from one sample, sequenced in a study of blood T cell repertoires in COVID-19. Data came from immunoSEQ multiplex PCR; TCRdb stores just in-frame clones and leaves some out. The sample shows about 76,000 clones, approximately 80% of them seen only once. Sequenced input: peripheral blood. The receptor set was obtained from a human donor in a cohort sampled during active COVID-19. Each CDR3 is given with its conserved first and last residue. The order of the fields is clone size, J gene, V gene, D gene, CDR3 DNA, CDR3 protein. D genes are given only for firm matches. Clone size, where shown, is once, few, many, or a class for clones that have expanded.

-	TRBJ1-4	TRBV7-9	-	TGTGCCAGCAGTGGGACTGTTAATGAAAAACTGTTTTTT	CASSGTVNEKLFF
-	TRBJ2-7	TRBV30	-	TGTGCCTGGAGTCGTGCAGGAAGCTCCTACGAGCAGTACTTC	CAWSRAGSSYEQYF
-	TRBJ2-3	TRBV19	TRBD1	TGTGCCAGTAGCACGGACAGGGAAGGTACAGATACGCAGTATTTT	CASSTDREGTDTQYF
-	TRBJ1-5	TRBV6-2/TRBV6-3	-	TGTGCCAGCAGTTGGTTGGACAGTAATCAGCCCCAGCATTTT	CASSWLDSNQPQHF
-	TRBJ2-1	TRBV3-1/TRBV3-2	TRBD2	TGTGCCAGCAGCCAGGGCGGGAGGTGGAATGAGCAGTTCTTC	CASSQGGRWNEQFF
-	TRBJ2-1	TRBV19	TRBD2	TGTGCCAGTAGTATAGGAAGGGTAGCGGGAGATGAGCAGTTCTTC	CASSIGRVAGDEQFF
-	TRBJ1-3	TRBV10-3	-	TGTGCCATCAGTGAAGGACAGAGTCGAAACACCATATATTTT	CAISEGQSRNTIYF
-	TRBJ1-4	TRBV3-1/TRBV3-2	-	TGTGCCAGCAGCCAAGTCAGTCATAATAATGAAAAACTGTTTTTT	CASSQVSHNNEKLFF
-	TRBJ1-5	TRBV30	-	TGTGCCTGGAGTCTCGAGCCGACAGGCCCCCGGAATCAGCCCCAGCATTTT	CAWSLEPTGPRNQPQHF
few	TRBJ2-1	TRBV6-2/TRBV6-3	TRBD2	TGTGCCAGCAGTTACTCGAAAATAGCGGGCTACAATGAGCAGTTCTTC	CASSYSKIAGYNEQFF
-	TRBJ1-1	TRBV5-4	-	TGTGCCAGCAGCCCCGAACAGAGCATGAACACTGAAGCTTTCTTT	CASSPEQSMNTEAFF
-	TRBJ1-2	TRBV12-3/TRBV12-4	TRBD1	TGTGCCAGCAGTACCGACAGGGCCTATGGCTACACCTTC	CASSTDRAYGYTF
-	TRBJ1-1	TRBV10-3	-	TGTGCCATCAGTGACCCGGGAGGACAGAGCAATGAAGCTTTCTTT	CAISDPGGQSNEAFF
once	TRBJ2-6	TRBV19	-	TGTGCCAGTAGTATCGAAGTAGCCGGGGCCAACGTCCTGACTTTC	CASSIEVAGANVLTF
-	TRBJ1-6	TRBV5-1	TRBD1	TGCGCCAGCAGCTGGACAGGGAGCTCCTATAATTCACCCCTCCACTTT	CASSWTGSSYNSPLHF
-	TRBJ1-2	TRBV3-1/TRBV3-2	-	TGTGCCAGCAGCCAACAGGATACCTATGGCTACACCTTC	CASSQQDTYGYTF
-	TRBJ2-5	TRBV18	-	TGTGCCAGCTCACCTCCAGGGGCCCGGGAGACCCAGTACTTC	CASSPPGARETQYF
few	TRBJ2-7	TRBV5-3	-	TGTGCCAGAAGCCCAGTGCTTCCCTCGGGCGAGCAGTACTTC	CARSPVLPSGEQYF
-	TRBJ2-7	TRBV28	-	TGTGCCAGCAGTTCCACCGGGAGAGCCGAACTGGAGCAGTACTTC	CASSSTGRAELEQYF
-	TRBJ2-3	TRBV19	-	TGTGCCAGTAGTACCGGGGATAGCACAGATACGCAGTATTTT	CASSTGDSTDTQYF
-	TRBJ2-1	TRBV7-2	TRBD1	TGTGCCAGCACCCAGGACAGGGGGTACAATGAGCAGTTCTTC	CASTQDRGYNEQFF
-	TRBJ2-6	TRBV5-5	-	TGTGCCAGCAGCTTGGAACCAGCTGGGGCCAACGTCCTGACTTTC	CASSLEPAGANVLTF
-	TRBJ1-5	TRBV6-1	-	TGTGCCAGCAGTGAAAGGGGGGGCTTAAGCAATCAGCCCCAGCATTTT	CASSERGGLSNQPQHF